This entry features one T cell receptor beta chain sequence. Its specific antigen is unknown. Base-call qualities are not available, and no considerably larger clone is one nucleotide away. This specimen comes from a study of blood T cells in healthy people across ages (dated by TCRdb to 2013 to 2016). Background on the whole study: In model experiments, template switching captured about one uniquely barcoded TCR beta cDNA molecule for every two T cells. Age-related changes in TCR beta repertoire diversity were measured in the study by deep sequencing normalized with unique cDNA molecular identifiers. The donors were split into four age groups: young (average around 16 years), middle-aged (around 37), aged (about 62) and long-lived (under 85). For two donors (one aged 18 to 30 and one aged 80 or older), the study analyzed two additional independent replicas of 1 million unique cDNA reads from the same blood draw.

The germline V gene yields SQVTM for CDR1 and ANQGSEA for CDR2. V gives up 0 bases and J gives up 6 bases, and the segment between their germline ends measures 15 bases. The CDR3 measures 15 amino acids from cysteine to phenylalanine. Only CDR3 DNA remains: 45 bases, in frame from the first base. The receptor library was made with 5' RACE. TCRdb lists the instrument as Illumina HiSeq 2500. A second PCR of roughly 7 to 11 cycles was performed with a sample-barcoded 5' primer and a J-beta primer mix. A unique molecular identifier was introduced onto each TCR beta cDNA molecule by a template-switch 5' adaptor carrying 12 random nucleotides. At least 2.5 million CDR3-containing paired-end reads were obtained from each sample. All of the RNA was converted into first-strand cDNA using the Mint cDNA synthesis kit, with a TRBC-specific oligonucleotide serving as the primer. Following uracil-DNA glycosylase treatment, all cDNA underwent a first 18-cycle PCR with the universal primers M1SS and BC2_uni_R. The original methods were these. For normalization, 1 million high-quality reads, each with a distinct molecular identifier, were randomly selected from each sample. Reads with shared molecular identifiers were discarded instead of being binned into consensus sequences. MiTCR, run with a Q25 quality threshold and the strictest error-elimination algorithm, handled CDR3 identification, clonotype clustering and error correction. A nonparametric unseen species model with Euler transformation was used to estimate lower-bound total TCR beta diversity. The public reads were run again by TCRdb, first through fastp at Q25 and then through MiXCR, and only productive beta chains were kept. Rows matching on CDR3 protein sequence are summarized as one entry with the most common DNA and genes. TCRdb, not the authors, supplied the V and J calls. This sample holds 800,000 or so distinct CDR3 sequences; roughly 25% were observed only once. The ten biggest clones cover under 4.5% of the sample.

Systemically healthy Caucasian individuals from Russia, 35 to 50 in total and aged about 6 to 90 years, were included as donors. Each donor gave ten milliliters of peripheral blood, collected into EDTA-treated Vacutainer tubes. Ficoll-Paque density-gradient centrifugation was used to isolate PBMCs, with at least 7 million obtained per sample. Total RNA, at least 5 micrograms per sample, was extracted from PBMCs with Trizol reagent. For every donor, an aliquot of PBMCs went through flow cytometry to measure the percentages of naive CD45RAhigh/CD27high T cells. Paper-wide results and their limitations: As age increased, observed TCR beta diversity per million T cells dropped in a roughly linear way, and a significant reduction was already evident by age roughly 36. Because profiling used bulk unsorted PBMCs, naive and antigen-experienced compartments could not be compared conclusively. Because the CMV infection status of the donors was unknown, age-related changes in expanded clonotypes may potentially have been confounded. Total diversity estimates from one million sequenced T cells were considered lower bounds and underestimates. Compared with the aged group, the long-lived group had more naive CD4+ T cells, fewer expanded clones and increased TCR diversity, suggesting age selection. The percentage of naive T cells measured by flow cytometry correlated strongly with observed TCR beta diversity.

These same data were also listed under a study on T cells of mothers and their children. The second study's paper adds: Nine systemically healthy Caucasian individuals served as donors, namely three mothers together with their six children. cDNA synthesis used all of the extracted RNA, with 1.5 ug of RNA in each 15 ul reaction. Sample barcodes and 2-4 random nucleotides were added via the M1S primer in the second PCR. Each mother yielded over 8 million TCR beta CDR3 reads and each child 2.5 million to 3 million reads. TCR recombination output is similarly shaped by thymic selection in related and unrelated pairs, with a minor effect exerted by inherited differences. Related mother-child pairs always showed normalized repertoire overlap that was slightly higher than in unrelated mother-child pairs, though the difference was never significant. No persistent microchimeric T cell clones were found, with a detection sensitivity of approximately 94 clones per million clonotypes. The study used deep NGS to compare TCR beta repertoires of mothers and children, seeking features distinguishing related mother-child pairs from unrelated individuals. Mothers averaged roughly 36 +/- 4 years of age and children averaged around 10 +/- 4 years. After adapter ligation with NEBNext reagents, the libraries were sequenced on Illumina HiSeq 2000 with 100+100 nt paired-end reads. To prevent cross-contamination, the mother and child libraries were prepared a month apart and were sequenced in separate runs. For each donor, somewhere between roughly 450,000 and 2,000,000 distinct TCR beta clonotypes were identified. Naive TCR beta clonotypes were estimated from low-frequency clonotypes matched to each donor's FACS-determined naive share, without sorting.

Sequenced input: blood. The TCR was taken from a boy younger than 18 in good health. This chain joins TRBV29-1 to TRBJ1-3, with the D gene call left open. Here the CDR3 is given as CSVEDRRRGSNTIYF. Here is the DNA: TGCAGCGTTGAAGATCGCAGGCGGGGTTCAAACACCATATATTTT.